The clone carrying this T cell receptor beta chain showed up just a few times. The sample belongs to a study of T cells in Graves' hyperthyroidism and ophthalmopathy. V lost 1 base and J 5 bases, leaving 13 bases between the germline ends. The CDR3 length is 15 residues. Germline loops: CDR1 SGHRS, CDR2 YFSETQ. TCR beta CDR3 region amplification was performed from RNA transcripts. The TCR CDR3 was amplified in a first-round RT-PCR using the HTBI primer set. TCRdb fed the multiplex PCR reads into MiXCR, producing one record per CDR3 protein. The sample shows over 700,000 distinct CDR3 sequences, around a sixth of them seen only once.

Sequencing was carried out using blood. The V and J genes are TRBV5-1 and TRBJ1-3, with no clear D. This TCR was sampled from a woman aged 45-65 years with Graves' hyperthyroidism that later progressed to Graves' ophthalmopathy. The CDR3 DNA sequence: TGCGCCAGCAGCTTGTCGGGGTTATCTAGAAACACCATATATTTT. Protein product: CASSLSGLSRNTIYF. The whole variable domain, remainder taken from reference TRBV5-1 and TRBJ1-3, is KAGVTQTPRYLIKTRGQQVTLSCSPISGHRSVSWYQQTPGQGLQFLFEYFSETQRNKGNFPGRFSGRQFSNSRSEMNVSTLELGDSALYLCASSLSGLSRNTIYFGEGSWLTVV.